The next 22 T cell receptor beta chains were all read from a single sample in a study of Ad26.COV2.S vaccination and SARS-CoV-2 variants. The assay was immunoSEQ multiplex PCR, and TCRdb's table has in-frame clones only and misses some. The sample yields roughly 680,000 clones, 89% seen once. The treatment denotes: roughly 20 received Ad26.COV2.S at low or high dose, single or two shots; several received placebo; per-sample allocation not given. All samples were drawn on day 63, counting from the first vaccine or placebo injection. The sequenced sample was peripheral blood, obtained in a trial of Ad26.COV2.S vaccine versus placebo. The receptors stem from a person aged 18-60 years who received the Ad26.COV2.S COVID-19 vaccine or a placebo.

The chain has TRBV10-1 and TRBJ2-7; D remains ambiguous. The CDR3 totals 17 residues. V lost 4 bases and J lost 3, with 22 bases in between. Germline CDR1 is WNHNN and CDR2 is SYGVQD (reference sequence). CDR3 DNA: TGCGCCAGCAGTGCCCCGACACCTCCCAACTACTACTACGAGCAGTACTTC. Its translation is CASSAPTPPNYYYEQYF.

This clone has only one observation. Other DNA sequences from this sample encode an identical CDR3 as well. In DNA form, the CDR3 reads TGTGCCAGTAGTATACTCGGAGGGGAGCTGTTTTTT. It is translated as CASSILGGELFF. The chain has TRBV19 and TRBJ2-2; D not certain. The CDR3 covers 12 residues. Per the germline V gene, CDR1 is LNHDA and CDR2 is SQIVND (reference sequence). Trimming removed 2 bases at V and 8 bases at J, with 6 bases between.

The J gene is TRBJ2-7, the V gene TRBV6-5; D gene uncertain. The germline V and J ends were trimmed by 2 bases and 3 bases, with 11 bases remaining between them. The CDR3 is 14 residues long. Germline CDR1 and CDR2: MNHEY and SVGAGI. CDR3 residues: CASSYGQALYEQYF. The CDR3 coding sequence is TGTGCCAGCAGTTACGGGCAGGCCCTCTACGAGCAGTACTTC.

About this clone: This CDR3 is also generated by other DNA sequences in the sample. CDR3 residues: CASSFPGGTEAFF. DNA for the CDR3: TGTGCCAGCAGTTTCCCCGGTGGCACTGAAGCTTTCTTT. This chain uses TRBV27 with TRBJ1-1; D is uncertain. Germline V gene sequence: CDR1 MNHEY, CDR2 SMNVEV (reference sequence). The CDR3 is 13 residues long. The V end was cut by 3 bases, the J end by 4 bases, with 9 bases between.

The V call is TRBV6-5, the J call TRBJ2-1; no clear D. V gave up 0 bases and J gave up 5 bases, with 8 bases separating them. Germline V gives CDR1 MNHEY, CDR2 SVGAGI. The CDR3 is made up of 14 amino acids. The CDR3: CASSYSDLDNEQFF. CDR3 in DNA: TGTGCCAGCAGTTACTCGGACCTGGACAATGAGCAGTTCTTC.

This chain joins TRBV24-1 and TRBJ2-3, with D possibly called TRBD1 or TRBD2 (6 bases each). Trimming pared 1 base from V and 1 base from J, leaving 14 bases between. The CDR3 consists of 17 residues. Germline V lookup: CDR1 KGHDR, CDR2 SFDVKD. The CDR3 nucleotides are TGTGCCACCAGTGATTTCGAAAAACGGGGGCGCACAGATACGCAGTATTTT. The encoded protein is CATSDFEKRGRTDTQYF.

On this clone: In the same sample, other DNA sequences code for this CDR3. V gene TRBV7-9 combines with J gene TRBJ2-7; D ambiguous. Trimming pared 1 base from V and 6 bases from J, leaving 4 bases between. There are 11 residues in the CDR3. In germline, CDR1 is SEHNR, CDR2 FQNEAQ (reference sequence). This CDR3 is CASSLGPEQYF. CDR3 sequence (DNA): TGTGCCAGCAGCTTAGGACCCGAGCAGTACTTC.

Written as DNA, the CDR3 is TGTGCCAGCAGCCAACCTAGCGGCCTGAGGAATGAGCAGTTCTTC. Protein sequence: CASSQPSGLRNEQFF. V usage is TRBV3-1 (or the pseudogene TRBV3-2) and J usage is TRBJ2-1; 7 positions agree with TRBD2. Germline trimming cut 2 bases from V and 7 bases from J; bases unmatched to any gene: 8. The CDR3 runs 15 residues. CDR1 is LGHDT and CDR2 is YNNKEL in the germline V gene (reference sequence).

The chain has TRBV5-4 and TRBJ1-1, with D perhaps TRBD1 (5 bases). Germline V gene data show CDR1 as SGHNT and CDR2 as YYREEE (reference sequence). The V end lost 7 bases, the J end lost 4 bases, and 5 bases lay between the germline ends. The length of the CDR3 is 10 residues. The CDR3 sequence is CASGGTEAFF. The CDR3 nucleotides are TGTGCCAGCGGGGGCACTGAAGCTTTCTTT. The whole variable domain, filled in from reference TRBV5-4 and TRBJ1-1, reads ETGVTQSPTHLIKTRGQQVTLRCSSQSGHNTVSWYQQALGQGPQFIFQYYREEENGRGNFPPRFSGLQFPNYSSELNVNALELDDSALYLCASGGTEAFFGQGTRLTVV.

The CDR3 DNA sequence: TGTGCCAGCAGTGTAAGCGGGACAGTAGACATGAACACTGAAGCTTTCTTT. Its protein is CASSVSGTVDMNTEAFF. This sequence joins TRBV6-1 and TRBJ1-1; 7 bases align to TRBD1. V lost 4 bases, J lost 0 bases, and 11 bases stayed unmatched. Germline V gives CDR1 MNHNS, CDR2 SASEGT. The CDR3 has 17 residues.

The chain employs TRBV18 and TRBJ2-3, with D hard to call. The V gene lost 3 bases and the J gene lost 1 base, with 11 bases spanning the gap. The CDR3 is made up of 15 amino acids. The germline V gene encodes CDR1 KGHSH and CDR2 LQKENI. CDR3 loop: CASSPVGVGTDTQYF. CDR3 coding DNA: TGTGCCAGCTCACCTGTCGGTGTTGGCACAGATACGCAGTATTTT. The variable domain in full, completed from reference TRBV18 and TRBJ2-3, reads NAGVMQNPRHLVRRRGQEARLRCSPMKGHSHVYWYRQLPEEGLKFMVYLQKENIIDESGMPKERFSAEFPKEGPSILRIQQVVRGDSAAYFCASSPVGVGTDTQYFGPGTRLTVL.

The chain combines TRBV4-1 with TRBJ2-1; 7 bases are shared with TRBD2. With 4 bases clipped from V and 3 bases from J, the junction kept 9 bases outside the gene matches. The V gene's germline CDR1 is MGHRA and CDR2 YSYEKL. This CDR3 has 16 residues. The CDR3 DNA reads as TGCGCCAGCAGCCCCATAGAGCGGGACCGCTACAATGAGCAGTTCTTC. It translates to CASSPIERDRYNEQFF.

The chain uses TRBV6-4 and TRBJ1-2; D gene unclear. The CDR3 spans 14 residues. V shed 2 bases and J shed 4 bases, with 11 bases lying between them. From germline, CDR1 is MRHNA and CDR2 SNTAGT. CDR3 DNA sequence: TGTGCCAGCAGTGACGACCGAGCGGGCTATGGCTACACCTTC. It is translated as CASSDDRAGYGYTF.

The chain employs TRBV18 and TRBJ2-3; the D is unclear. The CDR3 sequence is 13 residues long. From germline, CDR1 is KGHSH and CDR2 LQKENI. The V gene lost 3 bases and the J gene lost 8 bases, with 12 bases spanning the gap. CDR3 in amino acids: CASSPAPTSTQYF. In DNA, the CDR3 is TGTGCCAGCTCACCTGCCCCGACAAGTACGCAGTATTTT.

The chain combines TRBV15 with TRBJ2-1; a weak D match, TRBD2 (5 bases). CDR1 is LNHNV, CDR2 YYDKDF, per germline (reference sequence). Between the trimmed V and J ends, which lost 5 bases and 6 bases, there was a span of 17 bases. The CDR3 runs 15 residues. The CDR3 coding sequence is TGTGCCACCAGCCCCCTGGGAGTGCGAGGCAATGAGCAGTTCTTC. Amino acids: CATSPLGVRGNEQFF. Supplemented by reference TRBV15 and TRBJ2-1, the full variable domain reads DAMVIQNPRYQVTQFGKPVTLSCSQTLNHNVMYWYQQKSSQAPKLLFHYYDKDFNNEADTPDNFQSRRPNTSFCFLDIRSPGLGDTAMYLCATSPLGVRGNEQFFGPGTRLTVL.

This clone has a single count. The rearrangement joins TRBV10-3 to TRBJ2-1; no clear D gene. Trimming removed 8 bases at V and 6 bases at J, with 14 bases between. From germline, CDR1 is ENHRY and CDR2 SYGVKD. The CDR3 spans 13 residues. CDR3 sequence reads: CAIGVSSGNEQFF. CDR3 DNA sequence: TGTGCCATCGGAGTTAGTTCCGGCAATGAGCAGTTCTTC.

This chain links TRBV2 with TRBJ2-1; weak D call: TRBD2 (5 bases). Per the germline V gene, CDR1 is SNHLY and CDR2 is FYNNEI. This CDR3 comprises 11 residues. The V gene lost 6 bases and the J gene lost 7 bases, with 7 bases spanning the gap. CDR3 loop: CASRAENEQFF. The CDR3 region has the DNA TGTGCCAGCAGAGCGGAAAATGAGCAGTTCTTC.

The CDR3 sequence: CASSVGRLEYEQYF. The CDR3 DNA reads as TGTGCCAGCAGTGTAGGGCGTTTGGAATACGAGCAGTACTTC. The V and J genes are TRBV2 and TRBJ2-7, with D unclear. Germline V gene lookup returns CDR1 SNHLY and CDR2 FYNNEI. This CDR3 region has 14 residues. Trimming cost V 4 bases and J 4 bases, with 14 bases left between them.

The chain has TRBV5-4 and TRBJ1-2; no firm D call. The CDR3 runs 15 residues. The germline V and J ends were trimmed by 1 base and 3 bases, with 13 bases remaining between them. Germline lookup yields CDR1 SGHNT and CDR2 YYREEE (reference sequence). This CDR3 is CASSLSTGGDYGYTF. In nucleotides, the CDR3 is TGTGCCAGCAGCTTGTCGACGGGTGGGGACTATGGCTACACCTTC. Complete variable domain (other parts from reference TRBV5-4 and TRBJ1-2): ETGVTQSPTHLIKTRGQQVTLRCSSQSGHNTVSWYQQALGQGPQFIFQYYREEENGRGNFPPRFSGLQFPNYSSELNVNALELDDSALYLCASSLSTGGDYGYTFGSGTRLTVV.

The count of this clone is one. The V gene is TRBV14, the J gene TRBJ2-2; 7 bases are a match to TRBD2. The CDR3 consists of 16 residues. V lost 3 bases and J lost 6; bases outside the gene matches: 10. Germline assignment: CDR1 SGHDN and CDR2 FVKESK. The CDR3 DNA sequence: TGTGCCAGCAGCCACCCGCGGGGGAGCTTTGCCGGGGAGCTGTTTTTT. Its protein product is CASSHPRGSFAGELFF.

V usage is TRBV18 and J usage is TRBJ1-1; D unresolved. Trimming removed 4 bases from V and 3 bases from J, with 9 bases in between. This CDR3 spans 13 amino acids. Germline lookup yields CDR1 KGHSH and CDR2 LQKENI. In nucleotides, the CDR3 is TGTGCCAGCTCACAGGGAAGACACACTGAAGCTTTCTTT. Its protein product is CASSQGRHTEAFF.

To note about this clone: Other DNA sequences in the sample encode the same CDR3. The V gene is TRBV12-3 or TRBV12-4, the J gene TRBJ2-7; a possible D gene is TRBD2 (5 bases). Trimming stripped 8 bases from V and 3 bases from J, with 8 bases between. The CDR3 length is 11 residues. CDR3 coding DNA: TGTGCCAGCGGCCGGGGCTACGAGCAGTACTTC. It translates to CASGRGYEQYF.